A single T cell receptor beta chain is shown here with its context. Original analysis: Scientists estimated how many nucleated cells there were by amplifying reference gene primers. Only in-frame clones appear in the TCRdb table, and some are missing; sequencing was by immunoSEQ multiplex PCR. D and trimming were read from the DNA, whereas the V and J calls and clone size are those reported in that table. This sample has 30,000 to 35,000 clones, with roughly 93% found just once. The entry originates in a study of blood T cell repertoires in COVID-19. CDR3 length: 14 amino acids. V gave up 1 base and J gave up 3 bases, with 7 bases separating them. CDR1 and CDR2 (germline): MGHDK, SYGVNS.

Specimen: peripheral blood. The TCR comes from a human donor in a cohort sampled during active COVID-19. The chain joins TRBV25-1 to TRBJ2-1, with D possibly being TRBD2 (5 bases). In DNA form, the CDR3 reads TGTGCCAGCAGTGAATCGGGGTTCTACAATGAGCAGTTCTTC. It encodes CASSESGFYNEQFF.